What follows is one TCR beta chain and its context. The data belong to a study of blood T cell repertoires in COVID-19. The repertoire was sequenced with immunoSEQ multiplex PCR; TCRdb's copy has only in-frame clones and lacks some. The table shows about 160,000 clones, with around 74% occurring only once. Sequences were obtained from peripheral blood. The clonotype originates from a man aged 65 to 85 with acute or convalescent COVID-19.

The CDR3 coding sequence is TGTGCCAGCAGCTTGGACGGAGGGGCCCACAATGAGCAGTTCTTC. Its translation: CASSLDGGAHNEQFF. The chain employs TRBV5-4 and TRBJ2-1; perhaps TRBD2 as D (6 bases). V gave up 0 bases and J gave up 5 bases, with 12 bases separating them. This CDR3 is built from 15 residues. Germline lookup yields CDR1 SGHNT and CDR2 YYREEE (reference sequence).